A few counts support the clone carrying this T cell receptor (beta chain). 5'RACE with 10-nucleotide random UMIs generated the cDNA. From the 5' RACE reads, TCRdb called clonotypes with MiXCR, one entry per CDR3 protein. The repertoire holds 17,000 or so distinct CDR3 sequences, roughly 10% seen once, with under 30% in the top ten. V lost 1 base and J 2 bases, leaving 15 bases between the germline ends. The CDR3 has 16 residues. CDR1 SGHRS and CDR2 YFSETQ come from the germline V gene. This record comes from a study of neurological immune-mediated disorders. The source of this sequence is a woman between 50 and 59 years old in good health. The sequencing input was CD8+ T cells from blood. The chain combines TRBV5-1 with TRBJ2-5, with no clear D. The CDR3 nucleotides are TGCGCCAGCAGCTTGAAGCCACTGACCGTGCAAGAGACCCAGTACTTC. It is translated as CASSLKPLTVQETQYF. Supplemented by reference TRBV5-1 and TRBJ2-5, the full variable domain reads KAGVTQTPRYLIKTRGQQVTLSCSPISGHRSVSWYQQTPGQGLQFLFEYFSETQRNKGNFPGRFSGRQFSNSRSEMNVSTLELGDSALYLCASSLKPLTVQETQYFGPGTRLLVL.